The sequence of this T cell receptor beta chain was determined in a study of T-cell memory formation after mild COVID-19. TCRdb reprocessed the 5' RACE reads via MiXCR and lists one record per CDR3 protein. In the table there are approximately 240,000 distinct CDR3 sequences, 16% of which are singletons. The specimen was PBMCs or a T cell subset sorted from them (not recorded which). This receptor was identified in a man younger than 35 who had mild COVID-19 (a few samples of this study predate the infection). Cell type and time point are not known.

The CDR3 region has the DNA TGTGCCAGCAGTTTACAGGATGGGGGCAATCAGCCCCAGCATTTT. The encoded protein is CASSLQDGGNQPQHF. The V and J genes are TRBV6-5 and TRBJ1-5; weak D call: TRBD1 (5 bases). V was cut by 4 bases and J by 2 bases, with 12 bases left in between. The CDR3 is 15 amino acids. CDR1 is MNHEY, CDR2 SVGAGI, per germline.